The 27 T cell receptor beta chains in this list originate from one sample, sequenced in a study of shared clonotypes between healthy human individuals. The data were produced by immunoSEQ multiplex PCR, yet TCRdb's version contains in-frame clones alone and is incomplete. The data contain 2 million to 2.5 million clones, approximately 93% of them singletons. Sequencing was done on a sample of naive CD4+ T cells from PBMCs. Documented subset: CD45RA+ positively selected. The receptors come from a man between 18 and 35 years old in good health. Some clones in this sample may be carry-over from other donors' samples.

This sequence joins TRBV5-4 and TRBJ2-7, with 8 nucleotides matching TRBD1. Germline loops: CDR1 SGHNT, CDR2 YYREEE (reference sequence). Unmatched junction bases numbered 8, after V lost 3 bases and J lost 3 bases. The CDR3 contains 15 residues. CDR3 DNA: TGTGCCAGCAGCTCTCAAGGACAGGGATTCTACGAGCAGTACTTC. It codes for CASSSQGQGFYEQYF. Full variable domain (outside the CDR3, taken from reference TRBV5-4 and TRBJ2-7): ETGVTQSPTHLIKTRGQQVTLRCSSQSGHNTVSWYQQALGQGPQFIFQYYREEENGRGNFPPRFSGLQFPNYSSELNVNALELDDSALYLCASSSQGQGFYEQYFGPGTRLTVT.

The V gene is TRBV5-1, the J gene TRBJ2-5; D unresolved. Germline values: CDR1 SGHRS, CDR2 YFSETQ. V lost 3 bases, J lost 1 base, and 10 bases lay in between. This CDR3 contains 14 residues. The CDR3 spells CASSSQSLQETQYF. The CDR3 region has the DNA TGCGCCAGCAGCTCTCAGAGTCTCCAAGAGACCCAGTACTTC.

The chain joins TRBV28 to TRBJ2-1; tentative D call: TRBD2 (6 bases). The CDR3 contains 15 residues. CDR1 is MDHEN and CDR2 is SYDVKM in the germline V gene. Trimming pared 6 bases from V and 4 bases from J, leaving 16 bases between. The CDR3 nucleotides read TGTGCCAGCAGAACTCCCGGGACTGGTTACAATGAGCAGTTCTTC. Residues: CASRTPGTGYNEQFF.

The J gene is TRBJ2-1, the V gene TRBV7-6; TRBD1 is a possible D gene (7 bases). Deletions cut 8 bases from V and 10 bases from J, with 24 bases between. The CDR3 covers 15 residues. CDR1 is SGHVS and CDR2 is FNYEAQ in the germline V gene. CDR3 nucleotides: TGTGCCAGCGGCACCCAGGGGGGCTCCTCGAGGGAGCAGTTCTTC. Translation: CASGTQGGSSREQFF.

The chain is built from TRBV27 and TRBJ1-1; 12 positions agree with TRBD1. Per germline, CDR1 MNHEY and CDR2 SMNVEV (reference sequence). J was trimmed by 4 bases and V by 8 bases; bases with no gene match: 2. This CDR3 comprises 13 residues. CDR3 loop: CASWGQGATEAFF. The CDR3 DNA reads as TGTGCCAGCTGGGGACAGGGGGCCACTGAAGCTTTCTTT.

This chain's CDR3 is CASSVQGANTGELFF. In nucleotides, the CDR3 is TGTGCCAGCAGTGTTCAGGGCGCAAACACCGGGGAGCTGTTTTTT. V usage is TRBV2 and J usage is TRBJ2-2; possible D gene TRBD1, 5 bases. The CDR3 loop spans 15 amino acids. Trimming stripped 4 bases from V and 2 bases from J, with 11 bases between. The germline V gene encodes CDR1 SNHLY and CDR2 FYNNEI.

This clone was counted only a few times. This same CDR3 is encoded by further DNA sequences in the sample. The gene calls are TRBV9 and TRBJ1-1; 7 bases map to TRBD1. CDR3 size: 13 residues. CDR1 and CDR2 from the germline V gene are SGDLS and YYNGEE. V dropped 4 bases and J dropped 2; count of bases not matched to a gene: 2. The CDR3 coding sequence is TGTGCCAGCAGCAGGGACAGCAACACTGAAGCTTTCTTT. It codes for CASSRDSNTEAFF.

The chain combines TRBV7-2 with TRBJ2-7, with 11 positions matching TRBD2. The V segment lost 3 bases and the J segment 2 bases; nucleotides outside the gene matches: 3. The CDR3 is made up of 15 amino acids. CDR1 is SGHTA and CDR2 is FQGNSA in the germline V gene. The CDR3 DNA sequence: TGTGCCAGCAGCTTTCCGGGACTAGCGGCCTACGAGCAGTACTTC. This translates into CASSFPGLAAYEQYF.

The chain employs TRBV9 and TRBJ2-5; 7 nucleotides align to TRBD1. Trimming at V came to 4 bases and at J to 1 base, leaving 4 bases not matched to a gene. CDR1 is SGDLS and CDR2 is YYNGEE in the germline V gene. The CDR3 is made up of 14 amino acids. The CDR3 coding sequence is TGTGCCAGCAGCAGGGACAGTTTCCAAGAGACCCAGTACTTC. Its translation: CASSRDSFQETQYF.

The chain carries TRBV7-8 and TRBJ2-7; no clear D gene. The germline V and J ends were trimmed by 8 bases and 7 bases, with 12 bases remaining between them. The CDR3 totals 11 residues. The germline CDR1 and CDR2 sequences are SGHVS and FQNEAQ. The CDR3 DNA follows: TGTGCCAGCCGATCTTCTGGAGAGCAGTACTTC. As protein: CASRSSGEQYF.

The rearrangement links TRBV7-2 to TRBJ1-4, with D uncertain. The V gene's germline CDR1 is SGHTA and CDR2 FQGNSA. The V gene lost 5 bases and the J gene lost 8 bases, with 21 bases spanning the gap. The CDR3 totals 16 residues. The CDR3 bases are TGTGCCAGCAGCCCCTCGGGAACGTCAAAAAGAGAAAAACTGTTTTTT. Its translation is CASSPSGTSKREKLFF.

The rearrangement joins TRBV30 to TRBJ2-7, with TRBD1 matching 7 bases. Trimming removed 0 bases from V and 0 bases from J; junction bases left unmatched: 11. The CDR3 totals 17 residues. Germline values: CDR1 GTSNPN, CDR2 SVGIG (reference sequence). The CDR3 nucleotides read TGTGCCTGGAGTGTACGGGGCAGGGGGAAACCCTCCTACGAGCAGTACTTC. Protein sequence: CAWSVRGRGKPSYEQYF.

This chain uses TRBV2 with TRBJ1-1, with D unresolved. The CDR3 is made up of 13 amino acids. Deletions cut 10 bases from V and 4 bases from J, with 16 bases between. Germline V gives CDR1 SNHLY, CDR2 FYNNEI. This CDR3 reads CANCLEGRTEAFF. CDR3 bases: TGTGCCAACTGCTTGGAGGGTCGCACTGAAGCTTTCTTT.

The V gene is TRBV6-5, the J gene TRBJ1-2; a possible D gene is TRBD1 (5 bases). This CDR3 region has 13 residues. The germline gives CDR1 MNHEY, CDR2 SVGAGI. With 6 bases removed from V and 7 bases from J, the gap between germline ends came to 15 bases. CDR3 bases: TGTGCCAGCAGAATCAGGGCAGCCGGTGGCTACACCTTC. It specifies CASRIRAAGGYTF.

This chain connects TRBV27 to TRBJ2-5; 9 positions match TRBD2. CDR1 and CDR2 (germline): MNHEY, SMNVEV (reference sequence). The CDR3 is made up of 16 amino acids. Germline trimming cut 3 bases from V and 5 bases from J; bases unmatched to any gene: 10. CDR3 sequence (DNA): TGTGCCAGCAGTTTGAGGCGGGAGGGCCGAGGGGAGACCCAGTACTTC. Residues: CASSLRREGRGETQYF.

The CDR3 sequence: CASRPAYNPRDTQYF. CDR3 coding DNA: TGTGCCAGCAGACCGGCCTATAATCCAAGAGATACGCAGTATTTT. The J gene is TRBJ2-3, the V gene TRBV6-5; the D is unclear. CDR3 length: 15 residues. Between the trimmed V and J ends, which lost 6 bases and 5 bases, there was a span of 18 bases. CDR1 is MNHEY, CDR2 SVGAGI, per germline.

V is TRBV4-2 and J is TRBJ2-7; 7 nucleotides match TRBD2. V trimming: 4 bases; J trimming: 6 bases; junction bases outside the gene matches: 6. Germline loops: CDR1 LGHNA, CDR2 YNFKEQ. This CDR3 has 13 residues. The CDR3, as DNA: TGTGCCAGCAGCCCCGGAGGCGGGGGCGAGCAGTACTTC. Its translation: CASSPGGGGEQYF.

The chain combines TRBV19 with TRBJ2-1; 10 positions match TRBD2. Trimming at V came to 3 bases and at J to 12 bases, leaving 11 bases not matched to a gene. The CDR3 consists of 15 residues. Germline V CDR1 and CDR2: LNHDA, SQIVND (reference sequence). CDR3 sequence (DNA): TGTGCCAGTAGTATGCTCCTAGCGGGAGCAGTCGGGCAGTTCTTC. Residues: CASSMLLAGAVGQFF.

This clone was seen a few times. The chain joins TRBV30 to TRBJ1-5; the D gene is possibly TRBD1 (6 bases). CDR3 length equals 14 residues. The germline V gene has CDR1 GTSNPN and CDR2 SVGIG (reference sequence). Trimming removed 0 bases at V and 6 bases at J, with 12 bases between. The CDR3 DNA follows: TGTGCCTGGAGTGTAGGCCAGGGGAGTCAGCCCCAGCATTTT. This codes for CAWSVGQGSQPQHF.

A note on this clone: Additional DNA sequences in this sample encode the identical CDR3. CDR3 nucleotide sequence: TGTGCCAGCAGTTTACCGGGCTATGGCTACACCTTC. Encoded protein: CASSLPGYGYTF. The chain is built from TRBV28 and TRBJ1-2; no clear D. The germline gives CDR1 MDHEN, CDR2 SYDVKM. This CDR3 region has 12 residues. V gave up 2 bases and J gave up 4 bases, with 5 bases separating them.

This clone has just a few counts. The J gene is TRBJ1-2, the V gene TRBV10-3, with 9 bases aligning to TRBD1. Germline V lookup: CDR1 ENHRY, CDR2 SYGVKD. This CDR3 comprises 13 residues. V dropped 6 bases and J dropped 6; count of bases not matched to a gene: 5. CDR3 loop: CAIRDGTGNGYTF. The DNA of the CDR3 is TGTGCCATCAGAGACGGGACAGGGAATGGCTACACCTTC.

The V call is TRBV9, the J call TRBJ2-1, with a weak D call TRBD1 (6 bases). Germline CDR1 reads SGDLS; CDR2 reads YYNGEE. Deletions cut 0 bases from V and 0 bases from J, with 13 bases between. CDR3 length equals 17 residues. This CDR3 is CASSVAGVLGSYNEQFF. CDR3 DNA sequence: TGTGCCAGCAGCGTAGCAGGGGTACTAGGCTCCTACAATGAGCAGTTCTTC.

The V call is TRBV5-8, the J call TRBJ2-3; tentative D call: TRBD1 (5 bases). V was pared by 2 bases and J by 3 bases, with 7 bases between. The germline gives CDR1 SGHTS, CDR2 YDEGEE. This CDR3 comprises 13 residues. The CDR3 DNA follows: TGTGCCAGCAGCTTCCAGGGTACAGATACGCAGTATTTT. Protein product: CASSFQGTDTQYF. The whole variable domain, filled in from reference TRBV5-8 and TRBJ2-3, reads EAGVTQSPTHLIKTRGQQATLRCSPISGHTSVYWYQQALGLGLQFLLWYDEGEERNRGNFPPRFSGRQFPNYSSELNVNALELEDSALYLCASSFQGTDTQYFGPGTRLTVL.

The J gene is TRBJ2-7, the V gene TRBV4-3, with D possibly being TRBD2 (7 bases). Looked up from germline, CDR1 is LGHNA and CDR2 is YSLEER. The CDR3 sequence is 15 residues long. Between the trimmed V and J ends, which lost 1 base and 2 bases, there was a span of 12 bases. The CDR3 spells CASSQGRGAPYEQYF. The DNA for the CDR3 is TGCGCCAGCAGCCAAGGCCGGGGGGCCCCCTACGAGCAGTACTTC.

This chain uses TRBV6-6 with TRBJ2-7; D gene unclear. Germline-derived CDR1 and CDR2 are MNHNY and SVGAGI (reference sequence). The CDR3 covers 10 residues. Trimming took off 6 bases at V and 10 bases at J, with 10 bases between the two ends. The CDR3 DNA is TGTGCCAGCAGGCGGACGGACCAGTACTTC. It yields the protein CASRRTDQYF.

The chain recombines TRBV7-2 with TRBJ2-7; 11 bases align to TRBD1. Trimming removed 5 bases from V and 2 bases from J; junction bases left unmatched: 11. This CDR3 spans 17 amino acids. Germline CDR1 reads SGHTA; CDR2 reads FQGNSA. The CDR3 protein is CASSPGMGQGETYEQYF. The CDR3 DNA follows: TGTGCCAGCAGCCCCGGGATGGGACAGGGGGAGACCTACGAGCAGTACTTC. Based on the CDR3 plus reference TRBV7-2 and TRBJ2-7, the full variable domain is GAGVSQSPSNKVTEKGKDVELRCDPISGHTALYWYRQSLGQGLEFLIYFQGNSAPDKSGLPSDRFSAERTGGSVSTLTIQRTQQEDSAVYLCASSPGMGQGETYEQYFGPGTRLTVT.

This chain connects TRBV28 to TRBJ2-2; 9 nucleotides match TRBD1. The CDR3 is 17 residues long. Germline CDR1 MDHEN, CDR2 SYDVKM. The V and J ends lost 4 bases and 4 bases, in that order; junction bases with no gene match: 10. The CDR3 region is CASSYGSGQGSTGELFF. CDR3 DNA sequence: TGTGCCAGCAGTTACGGTTCTGGACAGGGGAGCACCGGGGAGCTGTTTTTT.